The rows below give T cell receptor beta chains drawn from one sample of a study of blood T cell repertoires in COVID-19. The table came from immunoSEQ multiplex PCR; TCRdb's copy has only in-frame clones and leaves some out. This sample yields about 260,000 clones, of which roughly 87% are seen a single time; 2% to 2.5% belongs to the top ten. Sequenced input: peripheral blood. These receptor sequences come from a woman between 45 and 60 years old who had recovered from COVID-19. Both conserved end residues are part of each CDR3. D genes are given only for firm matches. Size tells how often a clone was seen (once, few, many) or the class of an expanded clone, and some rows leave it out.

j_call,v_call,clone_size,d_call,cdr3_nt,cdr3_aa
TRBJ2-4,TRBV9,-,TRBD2,TGTGCCAGCAGCGTAGCGGGGGGAGGGCCCCAAAACATTCAGTACTTC,CASSVAGGGPQNIQYF
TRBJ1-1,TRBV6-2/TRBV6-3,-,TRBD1,TGTGCCAGCAGTCGACAGGGAAGAGGAACTTTCTTT,CASSRQGRGTFF
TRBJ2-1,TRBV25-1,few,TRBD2,TGTGCCAGCACGCGAGCGGGAGTATCGGATGAGCAGTTCTTC,CASTRAGVSDEQFF
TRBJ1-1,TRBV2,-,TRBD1,TGTGCCAGCGGGACAGGGGGGAACACTGAAGCTTTCTTT,CASGTGGNTEAFF
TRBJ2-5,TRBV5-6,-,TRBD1,TGTGCCAGCAGCCCGCCTACAGACAGGGCGAGAGGGACCCAGTACTTC,CASSPPTDRARGTQYF
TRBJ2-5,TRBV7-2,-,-,TGTGCCAGCAGCTTTAGAGAGACCCAGTACTTC,CASSFRETQYF
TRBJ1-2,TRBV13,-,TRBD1,TGTGCCAGCAGCTGGGGACAGGGAGGGGAGGATGGCTACACCTTC,CASSWGQGGEDGYTF
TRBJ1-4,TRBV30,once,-,TGTGCCTGGAGTCTCCTACAGAAGGAAAAACTGTTTTTT,CAWSLLQKEKLFF
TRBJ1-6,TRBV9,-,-,TGTGCCAGCAGCCTAGGACACTCCTATAATTCACCCCTCCACTTT,CASSLGHSYNSPLHF
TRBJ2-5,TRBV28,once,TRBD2,TGTGCCAGCAGGACTCCGGGGAGGGTGGAGACCCAGTACTTC,CASRTPGRVETQYF
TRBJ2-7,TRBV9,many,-,TGTGCCAGCAGCTTTAGTGGGACTCCCTACGAGCAGTACTTC,CASSFSGTPYEQYF
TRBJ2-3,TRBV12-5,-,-,TGTGCTAGTGGTTTGAGTAGCTCAACAGATACGCAGTATTTT,CASGLSSSTDTQYF
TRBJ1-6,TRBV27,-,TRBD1,TGTGCCAGCAGTGTTAACAGGGGATCACCCCTCCACTTT,CASSVNRGSPLHF
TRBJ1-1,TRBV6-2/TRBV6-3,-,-,TGTGCCAGCAGTCCCGGGAGAACTGTCGAAGCTTTCTTT,CASSPGRTVEAFF
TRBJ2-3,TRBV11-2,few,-,TGTGCCAGCAGCTTAGTAACAGATACGCAGTATTTT,CASSLVTDTQYF
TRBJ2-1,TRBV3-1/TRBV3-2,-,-,TGTGCCAGCCGGGGGGCCGGGTACAATGAGCAGTTCTTC,CASRGAGYNEQFF
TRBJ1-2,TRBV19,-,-,TGTGCCAGTAGTACGACTGCGAGTAACTATGGCTACACCTTC,CASSTTASNYGYTF
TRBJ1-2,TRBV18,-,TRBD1,TGTGCCAGCTCACCAGAGACGGACAGGGGGAATGGTGGCTACACCTTC,CASSPETDRGNGGYTF